These T cell receptor beta chains were read from a single sample in a study of CD8+CD57+ T cells in acquired aplastic anemia. TCRdb reprocessed the reads via MiXCR and lists one record per CDR3 protein. The sample shows 75,000 to 90,000 distinct CDR3 sequences, over 35% of them seen only once. Input material: sorted CD4+, CD8+, or CD8+CD57+ T cells (not recorded which) from PBMCs. The source of these receptors is a human donor in good health, serving as a control. The CDR3 runs from the conserved cysteine through the conserved F or W. A D gene is named only where the DNA matches it firmly. Rows may omit the clone size; those that give it use once, few, many or a size class.

J | V | D | size | CDR3 | DNA
TRBJ2-6 | TRBV7-2 | TRBD1 | . | CASSLDRGANVLTF | TGTGCCAGCAGCCTGGACAGGGGGGCCAACGTCCTGACTTTC
TRBJ1-5 | TRBV12-3/TRBV12-4 | . | once | CASSSQAASNQPQHF | TGTGCCAGCAGTTCACAGGCGGCGAGCAATCAGCCCCAGCATTTT
TRBJ2-1 | TRBV10-3 | TRBD2 | . | CAISEWRSGDEQFF | TGTGCCATCAGTGAGTGGCGGAGCGGGGATGAGCAGTTCTTC
TRBJ2-1 | TRBV15 | TRBD2 | . | CATSIAGGYNEQFF | TGTGCCACCAGCATTGCGGGGGGGTACAATGAGCAGTTCTTC
TRBJ1-2 | TRBV10-2 | TRBD1 | few | CASSETGGYGYTF | TGCGCCAGCAGTGAGACAGGGGGCTATGGCTACACCTTC
TRBJ1-5 | TRBV15 | . | . | CATSRLLRGNQPQHF | TGTGCCACCAGCAGACTACTCAGGGGCAATCAGCCCCAGCATTTT
TRBJ2-7 | TRBV15 | . | . | CATSTQDGEYEQYF | TGTGCCACCAGCACCCAGGACGGAGAATACGAGCAGTACTTC
TRBJ2-5 | TRBV2 | . | . | CANREVGETQYF | TGTGCCAACCGGGAAGTCGGAGAGACCCAGTACTTC
TRBJ2-1 | TRBV4-2 | TRBD1 | few | CASSERASGGKQNEQFF | TGTGCCAGCAGCGAAAGGGCGTCAGGGGGAAAACAGAATGAGCAGTTCTTC
TRBJ1-2 | TRBV2 | . | many | CASSGSRLDGTF | TGTGCCAGCAGTGGCTCACGGCTCGATGGGACCTTC
TRBJ2-7 | TRBV10-1 | TRBD2 | . | CASSESWAGETYEQYF | TGCGCCAGCAGTGAGTCCTGGGCGGGAGAGACCTACGAGCAGTACTTC
TRBJ2-5 | TRBV12-3/TRBV12-4 | TRBD2 | . | CASSPGTSGLTQETQYF | TGTGCCAGCAGTCCCGGGACTAGCGGGCTAACCCAAGAGACCCAGTACTTC
TRBJ1-2 | TRBV2 | . | . | CASRPRDTLLYGYTF | TGTGCCAGCAGACCCCGGGACACACTCCTCTATGGCTACACCTTC
TRBJ2-7 | TRBV12-3/TRBV12-4 | TRBD2 | . | CASSLTSGALSYEQYF | TGTGCCAGCAGCTTAACTAGCGGGGCCCTTTCCTACGAGCAGTACTTC
TRBJ1-2 | TRBV25-1 | . | . | CASSLVRGRNYGYTF | TGTGCCAGCAGCTTAGTACGGGGACGGAACTATGGCTACACCTTC
TRBJ2-4 | TRBV11-2 | TRBD2 | many | CASSATLAGGYIQYF | TGTGCCAGCAGCGCCACTCTAGCGGGGGGCTACATTCAGTACTTC
TRBJ2-3 | TRBV15 | . | . | CATSHRSGTDTQYF | TGTGCCACATCCCACCGGAGCGGCACAGATACGCAGTATTTT
TRBJ2-2 | TRBV2 | . | many | CASSEAGQGVNTGELFF | TGTGCCAGCAGTGAAGCGGGGCAGGGAGTGAACACCGGGGAGCTGTTTTTT
TRBJ1-2 | TRBV20-1 | . | once | CSARDPGWAGGYTF | TGCAGTGCTAGAGATCCAGGGTGGGCTGGTGGCTACACCTTC
TRBJ2-1 | TRBV4-1 | . | . | CASSQDDGAYNEQFF | TGCGCCAGCAGCCAAGACGACGGAGCGTACAATGAGCAGTTCTTC
TRBJ1-1 | TRBV4-1 | . | many | CASSLSDTLNTEAFF | TGCGCCAGCAGCCTATCGGACACCTTGAACACTGAAGCTTTCTTT
TRBJ2-7 | TRBV12-3/TRBV12-4 | TRBD2 | many | CASRLAGGSYEQYF | TGTGCCAGCAGACTAGCGGGAGGGTCCTACGAGCAGTACTTC